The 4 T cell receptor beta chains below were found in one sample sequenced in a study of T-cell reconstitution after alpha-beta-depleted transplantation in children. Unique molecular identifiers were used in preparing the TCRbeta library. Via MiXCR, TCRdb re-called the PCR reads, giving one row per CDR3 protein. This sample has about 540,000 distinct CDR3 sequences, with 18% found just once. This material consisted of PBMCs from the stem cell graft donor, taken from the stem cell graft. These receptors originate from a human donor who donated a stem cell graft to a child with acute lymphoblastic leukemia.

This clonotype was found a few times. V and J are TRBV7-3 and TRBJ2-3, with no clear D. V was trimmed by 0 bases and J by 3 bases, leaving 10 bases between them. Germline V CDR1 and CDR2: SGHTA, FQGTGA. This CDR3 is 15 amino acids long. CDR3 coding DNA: TGTGCCAGCAGCTTAACCGACTTCCCGACAGATACGCAGTATTTT. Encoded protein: CASSLTDFPTDTQYF. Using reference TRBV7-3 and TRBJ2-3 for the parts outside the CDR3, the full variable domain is GAGVSQTPSNKVTEKGKYVELRCDPISGHTALYWYRQSLGQGPEFLIYFQGTGAADDSGLPNDRFFAVRPEGSVSTLKIQRTERGDSAVYLCASSLTDFPTDTQYFGPGTRLTVL.

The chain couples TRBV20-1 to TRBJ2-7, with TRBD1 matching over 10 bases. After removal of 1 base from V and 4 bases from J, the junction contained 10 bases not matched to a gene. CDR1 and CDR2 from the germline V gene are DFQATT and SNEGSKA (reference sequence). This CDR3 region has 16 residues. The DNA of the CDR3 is TGCAGTGCTAGAGTAACCCAGACAGGGGGCGAATACGAGCAGTACTTC. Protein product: CSARVTQTGGEYEQYF.

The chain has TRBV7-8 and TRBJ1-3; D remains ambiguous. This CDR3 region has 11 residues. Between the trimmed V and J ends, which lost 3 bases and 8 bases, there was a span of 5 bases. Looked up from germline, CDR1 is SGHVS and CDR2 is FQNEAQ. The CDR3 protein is CASSLLDTIYF. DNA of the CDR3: TGTGCCAGCAGCTTGTTAGACACCATATATTTT. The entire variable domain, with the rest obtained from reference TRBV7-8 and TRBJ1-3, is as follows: GAGVSQSPRYKVAKRGQDVALRCDPISGHVSLFWYQQALGQGPEFLTYFQNEAQLDKSGLPSDRFFAERPEGSVSTLKIQRTQQEDSAVYLCASSLLDTIYFGEGSWLTVV.

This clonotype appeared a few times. For the CDR3, the DNA is TGCGCCAGCAGTCCCCACGGTGAGGAGCAGTTCTTC. Protein product: CASSPHGEEQFF. The V call is TRBV5-1, the J call TRBJ2-1; D is unclear. CDR1 and CDR2 from the germline V gene are SGHRS and YFSETQ. There are 12 residues in the CDR3. Trimming removed 5 bases from V and 10 bases from J, with 13 bases in between.